One T cell receptor (beta chain) is described in this entry. Authors' data handling: From reference gene primer amplification, estimates of nucleated cell counts were derived. Clones were sequenced by immunoSEQ multiplex PCR, and TCRdb holds only the in-frame ones, with some missing. V and J calls and clone size are those listed in that table; D and trimming were worked out from the DNA. This repertoire shows some 210,000 clones, 92% found once; its top ten account for roughly 1.2%. The CDR3 spans 12 residues. Germline V lookup: CDR1 GTSNPN, CDR2 SVGIG (reference sequence). V lost 4 bases and J lost 4, with 7 bases in between. This sample was included in a study of blood T cell repertoires in COVID-19. Across the whole study: Sites across the United States, Italy and Spain contributed samples from acute and convalescent COVID-19. T cells, B-cell-depleted T cells, or PBMCs supplied cDNA or gDNA.

The sample consisted of peripheral blood. The chain carries TRBV30 and TRBJ1-4; D is unclear. The receptor comes from a man aged 30-40 years with acute or convalescent COVID-19. In DNA, the CDR3 is TGTGCCTGGACGGGAAATAATGAAAAACTGTTTTTT. Its protein product is CAWTGNNEKLFF.